These 21 T cell receptor beta chains came from one sample sequenced in a study of OX40 agonist ivuxolimab in advanced cancers. The data were produced by immunoSEQ multiplex PCR, yet TCRdb's version contains in-frame clones alone and is incomplete. The sample carries roughly 70,000 clones, roughly 80% recorded once. The sample in question was CD4+ or CD8+ T cells sorted from blood, obtained in a trial of the OX40 agonist ivuxolimab. The receptors shown here come from an adult with an advanced solid tumor such as melanoma, head and neck, liver or kidney cancer.

The chain has TRBV28 and TRBJ1-3; weak D call: TRBD1 (6 bases). Deletions cut 9 bases from V and 0 bases from J, with 15 bases between. The CDR3 runs 15 residues. CDR1 is MDHEN and CDR2 is SYDVKM in the germline V gene. In DNA, the CDR3 is TGTGCCAGTCGGTCGGGGACAATCTCTGGAAACACCATATATTTT. Translation: CASRSGTISGNTIYF.

The CDR3 DNA sequence: TGTGCCAGCAGCTTAGCGACTAATCGAGCCGGGGAGCTGTTTTTT. Protein: CASSLATNRAGELFF. The rearrangement uses TRBV7-2 and TRBJ2-2, with D perhaps matching TRBD2 (5 bases). The V gene's germline CDR1 is SGHTA and CDR2 FQGNSA. V dropped 0 bases and J dropped 6 bases, with 11 bases sitting between them. CDR3 length: 15 residues.

V gene TRBV19 combines with J gene TRBJ1-1; D not resolved. This CDR3 is 14 amino acids long. Trimming left V 5 bases short and J 0 bases short, with 10 bases between. CDR1 and CDR2 from the germline V gene are LNHDA and SQIVND (reference sequence). CDR3 amino acids: CASSSTTMNTEAFF. The CDR3 region has the DNA TGTGCCAGTAGTTCGACAACCATGAACACTGAAGCTTTCTTT.

The chain joins TRBV18 to TRBJ1-1; D not certain. Germline V gives CDR1 KGHSH, CDR2 LQKENI. CDR3 size: 15 residues. V lost 2 bases and J lost 0, with 10 bases in between. The CDR3 is CASSPSAQVNTEAFF. The CDR3 bases are TGTGCCAGCTCACCATCGGCTCAAGTGAACACTGAAGCTTTCTTT.

This clone was seen only a few times. The chain uses TRBV19 and TRBJ1-6; D uncertain. Germline V lookup: CDR1 LNHDA, CDR2 SQIVND (reference sequence). V was trimmed by 4 bases and J by 10 bases, leaving 14 bases between them. This CDR3 has 14 residues. CDR3 DNA sequence: TGTGCCAGTAGTACAGGCTCGGTTTCCTCACCCCTCCACTTT. Protein product: CASSTGSVSSPLHF.

The chain joins TRBV5-6 to TRBJ1-1; possibly TRBD1 for D (6 bases). V lost 2 bases, J lost 6 bases, and 17 bases lay in between. CDR1 and CDR2 from the germline V gene are SGHDT and YYEEEE. There are 15 residues in the CDR3. CDR3 amino acids: CASSFRGRGTPEAFF. CDR3 sequence (DNA): TGTGCCAGCAGCTTCCGGGGGCGCGGCACCCCTGAAGCTTTCTTT. Using reference TRBV5-6 and TRBJ1-1 for the parts outside the CDR3, the full variable domain is DAGVTQSPTHLIKTRGQQVTLRCSPKSGHDTVSWYQQALGQGPQFIFQYYEEEERQRGNFPDRFSGHQFPNYSSELNVNALLLGDSALYLCASSFRGRGTPEAFFGQGTRLTVV.

The rearrangement uses TRBV5-1 and TRBJ2-5; no clear D. The CDR3 covers 12 residues. The V and J ends lost 4 bases and 0 bases respectively, with 4 bases between them. Germline assignment: CDR1 SGHRS and CDR2 YFSETQ. Here the CDR3 DNA reads TGCGCCAGCAGCGGGGACCAAGAGACCCAGTACTTC. This sequence encodes CASSGDQETQYF.

The chain couples TRBV7-6 to TRBJ1-4; D perhaps matches TRBD1 (5 bases). V lost 4 bases and J lost 10, with 16 bases in between. This CDR3 spans 14 amino acids. Germline V CDR1 and CDR2: SGHVS, FNYEAQ. CDR3 coding DNA: TGTGCCAGCAGCTCCGGTCCGGGACGGGGAAAACTGTTTTTT. Encoded protein: CASSSGPGRGKLFF.

J is TRBJ2-1 and V is TRBV19; D gene ambiguous. The germline CDR1 and CDR2 sequences are LNHDA and SQIVND (reference sequence). The length of the CDR3 is 14 residues. The germline V and J ends were trimmed by 3 bases and 6 bases, with 12 bases remaining between them. The CDR3 nucleotides are TGTGCCAGTAGTATCAGGTCCCAAACCAATGAGCAGTTCTTC. It translates to CASSIRSQTNEQFF.

V and J are TRBV19 and TRBJ1-1; D is unclear. V was cut by 4 bases and J by 2 bases, with 14 bases left in between. The germline gives CDR1 LNHDA, CDR2 SQIVND (reference sequence). This CDR3 contains 15 residues. The chain's CDR3 is CASSNRRIRNTEAFF. DNA of the CDR3: TGTGCCAGTAGTAACCGACGGATTAGAAACACTGAAGCTTTCTTT.

This rearrangement joins TRBV6-1 to TRBJ2-5, with D perhaps TRBD2 (6 bases). Deletions cut 10 bases from V and 2 bases from J, with 20 bases between. The CDR3 runs to 15 residues. Germline V gene lookup returns CDR1 MNHNS and CDR2 SASEGT. CDR3 in amino acids: CATRSEGTSQETQYF. CDR3 DNA: TGTGCCACCCGGTCGGAGGGGACCTCTCAAGAGACCCAGTACTTC.

This clone has a handful of counts. The chain employs TRBV5-1 and TRBJ2-4; no clear D. CDR3 length: 14 amino acids. Germline CDR1 SGHRS, CDR2 YFSETQ. V gave up 0 bases and J gave up 6 bases, with 10 bases separating them. Here the CDR3 reads CASSLDGVGNIQYF. The CDR3 coding sequence is TGCGCCAGCAGCTTGGATGGGGTCGGAAACATTCAGTACTTC.

A single count supports this clone. The chain employs TRBV6-1 and TRBJ1-2, with D unclear. This CDR3 has 15 residues. Germline assignment: CDR1 MNHNS and CDR2 SASEGT. Trimming shortened V by 10 bases and J by 7 bases, and 25 bases separated the two germline ends. CDR3 sequence: CATDKEGLGSSGYTF. The CDR3 DNA follows: TGTGCCACCGACAAGGAAGGGCTGGGATCTTCTGGCTACACCTTC.

This sequence joins TRBV5-1 and TRBJ2-3, with a tentative D call TRBD1 (5 bases). Germline-derived CDR1 and CDR2 are SGHRS and YFSETQ. V was shortened by 0 bases and J by 3 bases, with 14 bases between the two germline ends. CDR3 length equals 16 residues. CDR3 sequence (DNA): TGCGCCAGCAGCTTGGCTTCTGGACAAGGAACAGATACGCAGTATTTT. This codes for CASSLASGQGTDTQYF.

The table lists this clone with a count of one. This rearrangement joins TRBV5-3 to TRBJ1-1; unclear D gene. TRBV5-3 is noted as an ORF with a role that remains uncertain. Deletions cut 0 bases from V and 1 base from J, with 13 bases between. The CDR3 is 16 amino acids. The CDR3 DNA reads TGTGCCAGAAGCTTGGCGGGCTCCGGGCGGAACACTGAAGCTTTCTTT. Encoded protein: CARSLAGSGRNTEAFF.

V is TRBV2 and J is TRBJ2-3, with unresolved D. The germline gives CDR1 SNHLY, CDR2 FYNNEI. Trimming removed 6 bases at V and 6 bases at J, with 7 bases between. The CDR3 has 11 amino acids. Written as DNA, the CDR3 is TGTGCCAGCAGGGTGCAGGATACGCAGTATTTT. Amino acids: CASRVQDTQYF.

The J gene is TRBJ1-1, the V gene TRBV6-5; D is perhaps TRBD1 (6 bases). CDR1 is MNHEY, CDR2 SVGAGI, per germline. The CDR3 is made up of 12 amino acids. Trimming took 9 bases from V and 1 from J, leaving 9 bases between them. This chain's CDR3 is CASQGPNTEAFF. The CDR3 DNA reads TGTGCCAGTCAGGGGCCGAACACTGAAGCTTTCTTT.

The chain uses TRBV6-5 and TRBJ2-7, with D tentatively TRBD2 (5 bases). This CDR3 is built from 12 residues. Between the trimmed V and J ends, which lost 11 bases and 2 bases, there was a span of 13 bases. Germline V gene sequence: CDR1 MNHEY, CDR2 SVGAGI. CDR3 sequence reads: CAGPWGAYEQYF. CDR3 sequence (DNA): TGTGCCGGACCGTGGGGAGCCTACGAGCAGTACTTC.

The J gene is TRBJ2-5, the V gene TRBV19, with unresolved D. Trimming stripped 5 bases from V and 1 base from J, with 8 bases between. The CDR3 spans 13 residues. Germline V gene data show CDR1 as LNHDA and CDR2 as SQIVND (reference sequence). In DNA, the CDR3 is TGTGCCAGTAGTGGTCGCCTCCAAGAGACCCAGTACTTC. Translation gives CASSGRLQETQYF.

V is TRBV30 and J is TRBJ1-5, with D perhaps TRBD1 (6 bases). The CDR3 covers 16 residues. Germline loops: CDR1 GTSNPN, CDR2 SVGIG (reference sequence). The V and J ends lost 5 bases and 3 bases respectively, with 20 bases between them. CDR3 protein: CAWPGATLPYNQPQHF. The CDR3 region has the DNA TGTGCCTGGCCAGGGGCCACGTTACCGTACAATCAGCCCCAGCATTTT.

The chain employs TRBV5-1 and TRBJ2-3; no clear D. The CDR3 loop spans 13 amino acids. Germline values: CDR1 SGHRS, CDR2 YFSETQ. Trimming took off 0 bases at V and 1 base at J, with 3 bases between the two ends. The CDR3 region is CASSLGGTDTQYF. CDR3 bases: TGCGCCAGCAGCTTGGGGGGCACAGATACGCAGTATTTT.